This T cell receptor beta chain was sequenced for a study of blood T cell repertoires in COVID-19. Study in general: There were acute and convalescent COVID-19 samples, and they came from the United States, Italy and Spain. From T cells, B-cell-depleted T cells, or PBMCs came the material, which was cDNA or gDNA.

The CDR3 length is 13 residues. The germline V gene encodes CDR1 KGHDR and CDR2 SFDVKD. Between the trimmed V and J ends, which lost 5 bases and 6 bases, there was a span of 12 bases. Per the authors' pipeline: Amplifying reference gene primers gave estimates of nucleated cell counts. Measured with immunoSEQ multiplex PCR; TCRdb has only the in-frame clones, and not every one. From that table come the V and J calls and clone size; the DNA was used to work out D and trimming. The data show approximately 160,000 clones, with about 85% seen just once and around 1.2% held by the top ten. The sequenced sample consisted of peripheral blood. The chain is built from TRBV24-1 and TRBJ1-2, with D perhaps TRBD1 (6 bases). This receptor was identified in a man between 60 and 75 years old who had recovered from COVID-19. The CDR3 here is CATSATGSHGYTF. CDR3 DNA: TGTGCCACCAGTGCTACAGGGAGTCATGGCTACACCTTC.